Below, 24 T cell receptor beta chains from the same sample are listed, as sequenced in a study of beta chain features in type 1 diabetes. Expressed TCRB transcripts were sequenced because the entire RNA isolate underwent reverse transcription. The data were produced by immunoSEQ multiplex PCR, yet TCRdb's version contains in-frame clones alone and is incomplete. The sample contains 850,000 to 900,000 clones, 15% to 20% of which appear only once. Sequenced material: naive CD4+ T cells from blood. Receptor source: a woman under 30 in good health.

Only a few counts were recorded for this clone. The V gene is TRBV5-4, the J gene TRBJ2-1; D perhaps matches TRBD2 (6 bases). CDR3 length: 14 residues. Trimming took off 2 bases at V and 4 bases at J, with 10 bases between the two ends. Germline assignment: CDR1 SGHNT and CDR2 YYREEE (reference sequence). CDR3 protein: CASSFTGTYNEQFF. CDR3 nucleotide sequence: TGTGCCAGCAGCTTTACCGGGACTTACAATGAGCAGTTCTTC.

This clone has just a few counts. The chain joins TRBV10-3 to TRBJ2-1; D is uncertain. Trimming removed 6 bases at V and 5 bases at J, with 8 bases between. Germline CDR1 is ENHRY and CDR2 is SYGVKD. The CDR3 has 12 residues. DNA of the CDR3: TGTGCCATCAGCGCCCTCCACAATGAGCAGTTCTTC. The encoded protein is CAISALHNEQFF.

This clone was seen only a few times. The sample has other DNA sequences that encode this CDR3 too. This chain links TRBV7-3 with TRBJ2-7; 8 bases fit TRBD2. Germline V CDR1 and CDR2: SGHTA, FQGTGA. The CDR3 is 14 amino acids. With 0 bases clipped from V and 5 bases from J, the junction kept 3 bases outside the gene matches. CDR3 nucleotides: TGTGCCAGCAGCTTAACAGCGGGAGTGCACGAGCAGTACTTC. Encoded protein: CASSLTAGVHEQYF.

Comment on this clone: Other DNA sequences in the same sample also yield this CDR3. The V and J genes are TRBV27 and TRBJ2-2, with D tentatively TRBD1 or TRBD2 (6 bases each). Trimming removed 2 bases at V and 5 bases at J, with 12 bases between. CDR1 is MNHEY and CDR2 is SMNVEV in the germline V gene (reference sequence). CDR3 length: 15 amino acids. CDR3 sequence (DNA): TGTGCCAGCAGTTTAACGGGGGCTAATACCGGGGAGCTGTTTTTT. Translated, it gives CASSLTGANTGELFF.

This clone has a handful of counts. This chain's CDR3 is CASTLSRDSEFMNTEAFF. CDR3 nucleotide sequence: TGTGCCAGCACTCTCTCCCGGGACAGCGAATTTATGAACACTGAAGCTTTCTTT. The gene calls are TRBV2 and TRBJ1-1; 7 bases fit TRBD1. Unmatched junction bases numbered 17, after V lost 7 bases and J lost 0 bases. The CDR3 has 18 residues. Germline CDR1 SNHLY, CDR2 FYNNEI.

This clone was found a few times. The chain uses TRBV29-1 and TRBJ2-1; 14 nucleotides match TRBD2. The V segment lost 7 bases and the J segment 4 bases; nucleotides outside the gene matches: 9. The CDR3 runs 16 residues. Germline values: CDR1 SQVTM, CDR2 ANQGSEA. CDR3 sequence: CSAMGTSGRGYNEQFF. As DNA, the CDR3 is TGCAGCGCTATGGGGACTAGCGGGAGAGGGTACAATGAGCAGTTCTTC.

Concerning this clone: One end of the junction varies from germline; a read error may be responsible. The chain carries TRBV5-4 and TRBJ2-4; D not resolved. Per the germline V gene, CDR1 is SGHNT and CDR2 is YYREEE (reference sequence). The CDR3 extends over 12 amino acids. The CDR3 loop reads CTSSYKFGIQYF. The CDR3 bases are TGTACCAGCAGCTACAAGTTTGGCATTCAGTACTTC.

The chain is built from TRBV5-1 and TRBJ2-6; 9 bases fit TRBD1. Germline V lookup: CDR1 SGHRS, CDR2 YFSETQ. Trimming took 6 bases from V and 4 from J; bases not matched to a gene: 5. The CDR3 consists of 15 residues. This chain's CDR3 is CASKQGASGANVLTF. CDR3 in DNA: TGCGCCAGCAAACAGGGGGCATCCGGGGCCAACGTCCTGACTTTC. The full variable domain, in which reference TRBV5-1 and TRBJ2-6 provide the parts outside the CDR3, is KAGVTQTPRYLIKTRGQQVTLSCSPISGHRSVSWYQQTPGQGLQFLFEYFSETQRNKGNFPGRFSGRQFSNSRSEMNVSTLELGDSALYLCASKQGASGANVLTFGAGSRLTVL.

This clone was seen more than once but under ten times. The chain links TRBV28 to TRBJ1-4; D unclear. The CDR3 runs 12 residues. Germline V gene sequence: CDR1 MDHEN, CDR2 SYDVKM. The V gene lost 7 bases and the J gene lost 7 bases, with 10 bases spanning the gap. The CDR3 bases are TGTGCCAGCACCTCGCCGGGTGAAAAACTGTTTTTT. This encodes CASTSPGEKLFF.

This clone appeared a few times. This chain joins TRBV7-2 and TRBJ1-3; D not certain. Germline lookup yields CDR1 SGHTA and CDR2 FQGNSA. The CDR3 loop spans 15 amino acids. V lost 5 bases to trimming and J lost 1 base, with 12 bases between them. This chain's CDR3 is CASSPSRVSGNTIYF. The CDR3 region has the DNA TGTGCCAGCAGCCCGAGTCGGGTTTCTGGAAACACCATATATTTT.

Note on this clone: Other DNA sequences of this sample code for an identical CDR3. The CDR3 DNA sequence: TGTGCCAGCAGCTTTAGAGGTGCAGATACGCAGTATTTT. Amino acid sequence: CASSFRGADTQYF. V is TRBV7-2 and J is TRBJ2-3; D is unresolved. CDR1 and CDR2 (germline): SGHTA, FQGNSA. V gave up 3 bases and J gave up 4 bases, with 8 bases separating them. The CDR3 has 13 residues.

This clone was seen a few times. J is TRBJ2-6 and V is TRBV9; 9 bases are shared with TRBD1. Germline trimming cut 7 bases from V and 0 bases from J; bases unmatched to any gene: 11. CDR3 length: 18 residues. CDR1 is SGDLS, CDR2 YYNGEE, per germline. This CDR3 reads CASSWGTGFRSGANVLTF. The CDR3 nucleotides read TGTGCCAGCTCTTGGGGGACAGGGTTTCGCTCTGGGGCCAACGTCCTGACTTTC.

The chain employs TRBV7-3 and TRBJ2-2; 7 bases map to TRBD2. This CDR3 comprises 17 residues. Germline CDR1 and CDR2: SGHTA and FQGTGA. After removal of 2 bases from V and 1 base from J, the junction contained 7 bases not matched to a gene. CDR3 sequence (DNA): TGTGCCAGCAGCTTAGTCGGGACTATAGGGAACACCGGGGAGCTGTTTTTT. Protein sequence: CASSLVGTIGNTGELFF.

The chain employs TRBV9 and TRBJ1-3, with D unclear. The germline V gene encodes CDR1 SGDLS and CDR2 YYNGEE. V lost 0 bases to trimming and J lost 0 bases, with 7 bases between them. The CDR3 sequence is 15 residues long. In nucleotides, the CDR3 is TGTGCCAGCAGCGTAGACGTTTTCTCTGGAAACACCATATATTTT. Its protein is CASSVDVFSGNTIYF.

In regard to this clone: Other DNA sequences in the same sample also yield this CDR3. The chain links TRBV7-2 to TRBJ2-7, with 11 bases that match TRBD2. V shed 4 bases, J shed 4 bases, and the junction held 6 bases outside the gene matches. Germline lookup yields CDR1 SGHTA and CDR2 FQGNSA. The CDR3 is 15 residues long. CDR3 nucleotide sequence: TGTGCCAGCAGCTCCGGGACTAGCGGAAGATACGAGCAGTACTTC. Translated, it gives CASSSGTSGRYEQYF.

This clone was seen a handful of times. The rearrangement links TRBV28 to TRBJ1-2; D gene unclear. CDR3 length: 13 amino acids. The germline CDR1 and CDR2 sequences are MDHEN and SYDVKM. V lost 3 bases to trimming and J lost 10 bases, with 15 bases between them. CDR3 DNA: TGTGCCAGCAGTTTGCCAGTACCGCCCTCCTACACCTTC. Translation: CASSLPVPPSYTF.

This clone showed up just a few times. A single base separates this from a much larger clone, so it may be a read error. The same CDR3 also results from other DNA sequences found in this sample. The genes are TRBV7-9 and TRBJ2-5, with no clear D. This CDR3 is built from 11 residues. Between the trimmed V and J ends, which lost 3 bases and 2 bases, there was a span of 1 base. CDR1 is SEHNR and CDR2 is FQNEAQ in the germline V gene (reference sequence). The DNA for the CDR3 is TGTGCCAGCAGCTTTCAAGAGACCCAGTACTTC. Translating gives CASSFQETQYF.

J is TRBJ2-3 and V is TRBV27, with 7 bases aligning to TRBD2. Germline V gene sequence: CDR1 MNHEY, CDR2 SMNVEV (reference sequence). CDR3 length: 18 amino acids. The V and J ends lost 5 bases and 2 bases, in that order; junction bases with no gene match: 16. The CDR3 region is CASSPRRTSGASTDTQYF. The CDR3 nucleotides read TGTGCCAGCAGTCCGAGACGCACGAGCGGGGCCTCCACAGATACGCAGTATTTT.

The chain couples TRBV7-2 to TRBJ1-2; D not certain. Germline CDR1 is SGHTA and CDR2 is FQGNSA. This CDR3 has 11 residues. V lost 2 bases to trimming and J lost 8 bases, with 6 bases between them. The CDR3 sequence is CASSLNEGYTF. In DNA form, the CDR3 reads TGTGCCAGCAGCTTAAATGAAGGCTACACCTTC.

This clone appeared a few times. The chain is built from TRBV6-5 and TRBJ2-1, with TRBD2 matching 9 bases. Germline trimming cut 6 bases from V and 10 bases from J; bases unmatched to any gene: 7. The CDR3 covers 13 residues. Germline CDR1 MNHEY, CDR2 SVGAGI. CDR3 amino acids: CASSPGLASEQFF. In DNA, the CDR3 is TGTGCCAGCAGCCCGGGACTAGCAAGCGAGCAGTTCTTC.

This clone was observed a handful of times. The V gene is TRBV21-1, the J gene TRBJ2-7; TRBD1 is the table's D call and was not checked against the DNA. TRBV21-1 is reported as a pseudogene. This CDR3 is 15 amino acids long. This CDR3 reads CASNPRGGGVYEQYF. The CDR3 coding sequence is TGTGCCAGCAACCCAAGAGGGGGTGGCGTGTACGAGCAGTACTTC.

This clone turned up a few times. The chain links TRBV10-3 to TRBJ2-5; tentative D call: TRBD2 (6 bases). The V end was cut by 0 bases, the J end by 5 bases, with 10 bases between. The CDR3 totals 14 residues. In germline, CDR1 is ENHRY, CDR2 SYGVKD. In DNA, the CDR3 is TGTGCCATCAGTGAGTCCGACGGGAGCGAGACCCAGTACTTC. Protein sequence: CAISESDGSETQYF.

This clone was detected only a few times. The chain has TRBV6-5 and TRBJ1-1; the D gene is possibly TRBD1 (5 bases). The germline CDR1 and CDR2 sequences are MNHEY and SVGAGI. V lost 8 bases to trimming and J lost 5 bases, with 15 bases between them. This CDR3 region has 13 residues. CDR3 sequence reads: CASAGNGATEAFF. The CDR3 DNA reads TGTGCCAGCGCCGGGAACGGGGCTACTGAAGCTTTCTTT.

The rearrangement uses TRBV5-4 and TRBJ2-1; the match to TRBD2 covers 11 bases. The germline V gene encodes CDR1 SGHNT and CDR2 YYREEE (reference sequence). The CDR3 contains 17 residues. V gave up 4 bases and J gave up 1 base; unmatched junction bases: 7. In DNA, the CDR3 is TGTGCCAGCAGCCTGGATACTAGCGGGGGTTCCTACAATGAGCAGTTCTTC. It encodes CASSLDTSGGSYNEQFF. Based on the CDR3 plus reference TRBV5-4 and TRBJ2-1, the full variable domain is ETGVTQSPTHLIKTRGQQVTLRCSSQSGHNTVSWYQQALGQGPQFIFQYYREEENGRGNFPPRFSGLQFPNYSSELNVNALELDDSALYLCASSLDTSGGSYNEQFFGPGTRLTVL.